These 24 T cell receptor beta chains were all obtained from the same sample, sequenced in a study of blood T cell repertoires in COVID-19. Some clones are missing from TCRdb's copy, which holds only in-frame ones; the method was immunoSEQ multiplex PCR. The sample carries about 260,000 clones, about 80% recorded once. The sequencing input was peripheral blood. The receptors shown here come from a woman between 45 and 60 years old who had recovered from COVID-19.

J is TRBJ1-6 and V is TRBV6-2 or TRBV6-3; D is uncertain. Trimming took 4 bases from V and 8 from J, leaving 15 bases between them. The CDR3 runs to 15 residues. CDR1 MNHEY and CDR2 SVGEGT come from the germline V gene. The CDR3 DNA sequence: TGTGCCAGCAGTTTTCCGAATACTTTTGATTCACCCCTCCACTTT. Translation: CASSFPNTFDSPLHF.

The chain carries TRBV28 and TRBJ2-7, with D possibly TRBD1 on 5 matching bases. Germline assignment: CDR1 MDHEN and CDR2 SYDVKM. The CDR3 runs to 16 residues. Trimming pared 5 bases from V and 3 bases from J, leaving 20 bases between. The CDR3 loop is CASSVNKGVRHYEQYF. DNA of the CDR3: TGTGCCAGCAGTGTAAATAAAGGGGTCAGACACTACGAGCAGTACTTC.

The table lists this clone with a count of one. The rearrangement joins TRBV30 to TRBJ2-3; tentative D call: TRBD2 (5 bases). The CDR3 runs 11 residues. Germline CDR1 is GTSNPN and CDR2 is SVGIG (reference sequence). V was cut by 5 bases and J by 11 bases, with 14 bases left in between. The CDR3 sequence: CAWETSREQYF. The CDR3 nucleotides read TGTGCCTGGGAAACTAGTCGGGAGCAGTATTTT.

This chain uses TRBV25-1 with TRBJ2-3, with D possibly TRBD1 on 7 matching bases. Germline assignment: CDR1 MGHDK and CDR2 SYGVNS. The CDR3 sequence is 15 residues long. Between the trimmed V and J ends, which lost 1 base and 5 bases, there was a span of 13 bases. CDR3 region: CASSESGAGGDTQYF. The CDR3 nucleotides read TGTGCCAGCAGTGAATCGGGGGCAGGGGGAGATACGCAGTATTTT.

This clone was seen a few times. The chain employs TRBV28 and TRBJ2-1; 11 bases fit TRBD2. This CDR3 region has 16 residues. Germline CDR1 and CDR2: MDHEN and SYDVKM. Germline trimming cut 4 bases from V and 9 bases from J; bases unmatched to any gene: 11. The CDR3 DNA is TGTGCCAGCAGTTCCCGTCCCGGGACTAGCGGCGGTGAGCAGTTCTTC. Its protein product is CASSSRPGTSGGEQFF.

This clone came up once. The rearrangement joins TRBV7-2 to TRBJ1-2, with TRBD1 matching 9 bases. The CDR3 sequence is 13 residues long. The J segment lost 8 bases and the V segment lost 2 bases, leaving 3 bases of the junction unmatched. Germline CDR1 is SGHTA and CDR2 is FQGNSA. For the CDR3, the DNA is TGTGCCAGCAGCTTAATGGGACAGGGCGGCTACACCTTC. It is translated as CASSLMGQGGYTF.

This chain's CDR3 is CASSPMGGRNTEAFF. The CDR3 DNA reads TGTGCCAGCTCACCAATGGGGGGGAGGAACACTGAAGCTTTCTTT. The chain carries TRBV18 and TRBJ1-1, with D perhaps matching TRBD1 (5 bases). Trimming took 2 bases from V and 1 from J, leaving 11 bases between them. The CDR3 consists of 15 residues. The germline gives CDR1 KGHSH, CDR2 LQKENI.

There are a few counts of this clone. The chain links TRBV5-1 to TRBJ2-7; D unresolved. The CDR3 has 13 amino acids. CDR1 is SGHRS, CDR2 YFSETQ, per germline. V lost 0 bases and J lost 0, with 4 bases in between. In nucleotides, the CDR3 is TGCGCCAGCAGCTTGGACAACTCCTACGAGCAGTACTTC. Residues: CASSLDNSYEQYF.

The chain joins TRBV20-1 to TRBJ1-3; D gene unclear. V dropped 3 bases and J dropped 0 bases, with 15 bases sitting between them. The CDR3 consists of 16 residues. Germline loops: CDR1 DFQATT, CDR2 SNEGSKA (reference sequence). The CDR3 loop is CSASSLGSSSGNTIYF. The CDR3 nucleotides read TGCAGTGCTAGTTCCCTGGGCTCCAGCTCTGGAAACACCATATATTTT.

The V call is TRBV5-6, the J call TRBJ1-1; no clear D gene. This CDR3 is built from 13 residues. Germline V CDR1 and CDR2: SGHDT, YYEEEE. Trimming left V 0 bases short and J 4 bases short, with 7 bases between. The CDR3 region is CASSLDTSTEAFF. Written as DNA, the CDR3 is TGTGCCAGCAGCTTGGACACCAGCACTGAAGCTTTCTTT.

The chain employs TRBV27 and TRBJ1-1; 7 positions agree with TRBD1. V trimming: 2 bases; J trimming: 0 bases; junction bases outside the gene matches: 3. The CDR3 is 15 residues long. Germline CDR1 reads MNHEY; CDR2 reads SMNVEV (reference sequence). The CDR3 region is CASSLDRAMNTEAFF. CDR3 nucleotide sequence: TGTGCCAGCAGTTTAGACAGGGCGATGAACACTGAAGCTTTCTTT.

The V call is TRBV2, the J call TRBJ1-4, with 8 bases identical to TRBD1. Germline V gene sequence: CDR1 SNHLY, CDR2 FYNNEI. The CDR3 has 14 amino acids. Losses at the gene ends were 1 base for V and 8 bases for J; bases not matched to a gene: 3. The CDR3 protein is CASSEGTGREKLFF. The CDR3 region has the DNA TGTGCCAGCAGTGAAGGGACAGGGCGGGAAAAACTGTTTTTT.

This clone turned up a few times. This CDR3 is CASRLTGDGYTF. CDR3 nucleotide sequence: TGTGCCAGCAGACTAACAGGGGATGGCTACACCTTC. The chain joins TRBV2 to TRBJ1-2, with TRBD1 matching 7 bases. There are 12 residues in the CDR3. Trimming removed 6 bases from V and 6 bases from J; junction bases left unmatched: 4. The germline V gene has CDR1 SNHLY and CDR2 FYNNEI. Full variable domain (rest looked up from reference TRBV2 and TRBJ1-2): EPEVTQTPSHQVTQMGQEVILRCVPISNHLYFYWYRQILGQKVEFLVSFYNNEISEKSEIFDDQFSVERPDGSNFTLKIRSTKLEDSAMYFCASRLTGDGYTFGSGTRLTVV.

In DNA, the CDR3 is TGTGCCAGCAGCGCCAATCCTGGACAGCAGTCGTTCAATTCACCCCTCCACTTT. It specifies CASSANPGQQSFNSPLHF. The chain links TRBV9 to TRBJ1-6; maybe TRBD1 (6 bases). This CDR3 contains 18 residues. Germline lookup yields CDR1 SGDLS and CDR2 YYNGEE. V was trimmed by 3 bases and J by 7 bases, leaving 23 bases between them.

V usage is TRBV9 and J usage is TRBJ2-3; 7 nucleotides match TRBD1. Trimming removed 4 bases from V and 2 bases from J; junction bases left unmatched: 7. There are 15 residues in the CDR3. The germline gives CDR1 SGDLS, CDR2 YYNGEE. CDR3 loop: CASSPRQGYTDTQYF. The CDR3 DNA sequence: TGTGCCAGCAGCCCCAGACAGGGATACACAGATACGCAGTATTTT.

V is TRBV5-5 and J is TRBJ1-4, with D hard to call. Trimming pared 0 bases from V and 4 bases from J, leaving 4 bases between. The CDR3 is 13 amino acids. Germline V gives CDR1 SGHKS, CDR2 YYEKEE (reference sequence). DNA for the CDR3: TGTGCCAGCAGCTTGGGCGGTAATGAAAAACTGTTTTTT. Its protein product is CASSLGGNEKLFF.

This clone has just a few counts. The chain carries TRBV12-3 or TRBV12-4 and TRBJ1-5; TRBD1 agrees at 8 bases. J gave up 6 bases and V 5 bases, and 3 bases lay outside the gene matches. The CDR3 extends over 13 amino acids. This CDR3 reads CASSDRGAQPQHF. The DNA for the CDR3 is TGTGCCAGCAGTGACAGGGGAGCTCAGCCCCAGCATTTT.

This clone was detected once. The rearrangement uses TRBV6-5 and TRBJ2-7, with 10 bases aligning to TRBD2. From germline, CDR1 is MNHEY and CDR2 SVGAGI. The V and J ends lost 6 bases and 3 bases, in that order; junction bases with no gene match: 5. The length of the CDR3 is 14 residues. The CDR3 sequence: CASRVAGGFYEQYF. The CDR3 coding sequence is TGTGCCAGCAGAGTAGCGGGAGGTTTCTACGAGCAGTACTTC.

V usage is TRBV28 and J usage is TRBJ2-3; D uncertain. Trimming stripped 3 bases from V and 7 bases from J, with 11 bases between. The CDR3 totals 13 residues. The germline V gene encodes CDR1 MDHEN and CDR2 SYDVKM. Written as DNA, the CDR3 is TGTGCCAGCAGTTTTAGAGACATTTATACGCAGTATTTT. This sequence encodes CASSFRDIYTQYF.

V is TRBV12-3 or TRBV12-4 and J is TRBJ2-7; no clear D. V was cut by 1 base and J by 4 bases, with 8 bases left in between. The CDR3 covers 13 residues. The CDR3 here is CASSLGHSYEQYF. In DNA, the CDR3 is TGTGCCAGCAGTTTAGGGCATTCTTACGAGCAGTACTTC.

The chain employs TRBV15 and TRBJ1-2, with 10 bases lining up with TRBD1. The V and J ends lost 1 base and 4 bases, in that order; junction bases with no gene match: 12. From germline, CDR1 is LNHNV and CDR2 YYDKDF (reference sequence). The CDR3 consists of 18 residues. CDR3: CATSRAEMGQGYSYGYTF. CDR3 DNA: TGTGCCACCAGCAGAGCCGAGATGGGACAGGGGTATAGCTATGGCTACACCTTC. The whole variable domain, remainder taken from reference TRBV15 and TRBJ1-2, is DAMVIQNPRYQVTQFGKPVTLSCSQTLNHNVMYWYQQKSSQAPKLLFHYYDKDFNNEADTPDNFQSRRPNTSFCFLDIRSPGLGDTAMYLCATSRAEMGQGYSYGYTFGSGTRLTVV.

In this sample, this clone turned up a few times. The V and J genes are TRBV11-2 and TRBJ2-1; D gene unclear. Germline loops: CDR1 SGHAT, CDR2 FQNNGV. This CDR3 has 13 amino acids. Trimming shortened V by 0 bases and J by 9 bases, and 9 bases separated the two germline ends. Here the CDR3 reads CASSLDSLGEQFF. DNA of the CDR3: TGTGCCAGCAGCTTAGATTCCCTCGGTGAGCAGTTCTTC.

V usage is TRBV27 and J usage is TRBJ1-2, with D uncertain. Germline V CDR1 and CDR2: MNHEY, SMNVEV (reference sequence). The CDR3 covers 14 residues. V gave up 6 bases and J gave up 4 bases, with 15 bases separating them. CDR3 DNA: TGTGCCAGCAGCCCGAGGGCCTCTGGCTATGGCTACACCTTC. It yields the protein CASSPRASGYGYTF.

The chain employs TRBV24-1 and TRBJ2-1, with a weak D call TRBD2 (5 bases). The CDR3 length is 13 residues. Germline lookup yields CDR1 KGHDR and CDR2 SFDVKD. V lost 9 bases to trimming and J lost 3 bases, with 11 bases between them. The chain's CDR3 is CATVKRSYNEQFF. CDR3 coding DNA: TGTGCCACCGTAAAGCGGAGCTACAATGAGCAGTTCTTC.